Described below is a single T cell receptor (beta chain) sequence and its context. Antigen specificity is unknown. Trimming removed 4 bases from V and 5 bases from J, with 16 bases in between. CDR3 size: 15 residues. From germline, CDR1 is SGHDT and CDR2 YYEEEE. Running of the assay took place at deep level. Produced via immunoSEQ multiplex PCR; TCRdb's table is partial and in-frame only. The sample contains roughly 2.4 million clones, approximately 95% of which appear only once. These data come from a study of shared clonotypes between healthy human individuals. General study results and limits: Rarefaction demonstrated incomplete sorted-subset sequencing despite large depth. In a handful of donors, about 5% of naive CD4 clonotypes appeared in common.

Source material: naive CD4+ T cells sorted from blood. Specified subset: CD45RA+ positively selected. The chain couples TRBV5-6 to TRBJ2-1; TRBD2 might be the D (6 bases). The clonotype was recovered from a man between 18 and 29 years old in good health. DNA for the CDR3: TGTGCCAGCAGCGGAACTAGCTTGGGAAACAATGAGCAGTTCTTC. Its translation is CASSGTSLGNNEQFF.